What follows are 21 T cell receptor beta chains derived from one specimen sequenced in a study of a mutant IDH1 vaccine in newly diagnosed glioma. Time point meaning: week 35, safety follow-up. In the vaccine, a single dose held 300 ug of the mutant IDH1 20-mer peptide, along with topical imiquimod. For these TCRs, the target antigens are not known. TCRdb's table, derived via immunoSEQ multiplex PCR, lists solely in-frame clones and lacks some. Altogether some 30,000 clones are present, more than 75% being singletons, with the ten largest covering about 11%. Material: PBMCs, obtained from a glioma patient whose treatment included an IDH1 peptide vaccine. All receptors come from a middle-aged woman with glioma.

The CDR3 bases are TGTGCCAGCAGCACGGGACACAATCAGCCCCAGCATTTT. Translation gives CASSTGHNQPQHF. The chain joins TRBV5-6 to TRBJ1-5; D may be TRBD1 (6 bases). The ends were cut back, 4 bases at V and 3 bases at J, with 8 bases in the middle. There are 13 residues in the CDR3. The germline gives CDR1 SGHDT, CDR2 YYEEEE.

CDR3 in amino acids: CASTSEPDGGELFF. Written as DNA, the CDR3 is TGTGCCAGCACATCTGAACCTGACGGCGGGGAGCTGTTTTTT. The chain is built from TRBV9 and TRBJ2-2; D is unresolved. Germline-derived CDR1 and CDR2 are SGDLS and YYNGEE. The CDR3 is made up of 14 amino acids. V shed 6 bases and J shed 7 bases, with 16 bases lying between them. The variable domain in full, completed from reference TRBV9 and TRBJ2-2, reads DSGVTQTPKHLITATGQRVTLRCSPRSGDLSVYWYQQSLDQGLQFLIQYYNGEERAKGNILERFSAQQFPDLHSELNLSSLELGDSALYFCASTSEPDGGELFFGEGSRLTVL.

This rearrangement joins TRBV27 to TRBJ1-1; 7 bases align to TRBD1. In germline, CDR1 is MNHEY, CDR2 SMNVEV (reference sequence). Trimming at V came to 5 bases and at J to 7 bases, leaving 4 bases not matched to a gene. This CDR3 spans 12 amino acids. The CDR3 DNA follows: TGTGCCAGCAGTGACAGGGCAGGTGAAGCTTTCTTT. This gives the protein CASSDRAGEAFF.

V is TRBV12-5 and J is TRBJ2-6; D ambiguous. CDR3 size: 18 residues. CDR1 is LGHNT, CDR2 FRNRAP, per germline. V gave up 7 bases and J gave up 0 bases, with 19 bases separating them. The CDR3 DNA is TGTGCTAGTGCTCTGACTGAGTTTACCATCTCTGGGGCCAACGTCCTGACTTTC. This encodes CASALTEFTISGANVLTF.

This chain uses TRBV7-2 with TRBJ2-7; TRBD1 might be the D (7 bases). The ends were cut back, 2 bases at V and 3 bases at J, with 14 bases in the middle. There are 15 residues in the CDR3. The germline gives CDR1 SGHTA, CDR2 FQGNSA. In DNA, the CDR3 is TGTGCCAGCAGCTTAAACCGCGGGACAGTCTACGAGCAGTACTTC. This codes for CASSLNRGTVYEQYF.

J is TRBJ2-7 and V is TRBV18, with 9 bases fitting TRBD2. The J segment lost 3 bases and the V segment lost 4 bases, leaving 4 bases of the junction unmatched. CDR3 length: 14 amino acids. The germline V gene encodes CDR1 KGHSH and CDR2 LQKENI. CDR3 sequence (DNA): TGTGCCAGCTCACTAGCGGGGGCCAACTACGAGCAGTACTTC. This encodes CASSLAGANYEQYF.

The V gene is TRBV29-1, the J gene TRBJ1-2; 8 bases align to TRBD1. The CDR3 contains 12 residues. CDR1 and CDR2 from the germline V gene are SQVTM and ANQGSEA. V lost 6 bases and J lost 6; bases outside the gene matches: 6. CDR3 coding DNA: TGCAGCGTAGCGGACAGGGATGATGGCTACACCTTC. Amino acids: CSVADRDDGYTF.

This sequence joins TRBV5-5 and TRBJ1-2; tentatively, D is TRBD1 (6 bases). Germline V lookup: CDR1 SGHKS, CDR2 YYEKEE (reference sequence). The V end lost 2 bases, the J end lost 0 bases, and 11 bases lay between the germline ends. This CDR3 comprises 15 residues. The CDR3 region is CASSLQGSANYGYTF. The CDR3, as DNA: TGTGCCAGCAGCTTACAGGGATCGGCTAACTATGGCTACACCTTC.

This rearrangement joins TRBV30 to TRBJ1-5; D may be TRBD1 (6 bases). Germline V gene data show CDR1 as GTSNPN and CDR2 as SVGIG (reference sequence). Trimming pared 0 bases from V and 1 base from J, leaving 10 bases between. The CDR3 runs to 15 residues. The CDR3 protein is CAWSVSGASNQPQHF. CDR3 coding DNA: TGTGCCTGGAGTGTTTCGGGGGCCAGCAATCAGCCCCAGCATTTT.

The chain couples TRBV6-4 to TRBJ2-2; 7 nucleotides match TRBD1. The CDR3 runs to 14 residues. In germline, CDR1 is MRHNA, CDR2 SNTAGT. After removal of 5 bases from V and 4 bases from J, the junction contained 4 bases not matched to a gene. CDR3 protein: CASSNGTATGELFF. Written as DNA, the CDR3 is TGTGCCAGCAGTAATGGGACAGCCACCGGGGAGCTGTTTTTT.

This clone has just a few counts. This chain joins TRBV19 and TRBJ2-7, with D unresolved. Trimming removed 3 bases from V and 4 bases from J, with 16 bases in between. The germline V gene encodes CDR1 LNHDA and CDR2 SQIVND (reference sequence). There are 15 residues in the CDR3. The CDR3 protein is CASSIPRTDGYEQYF. The CDR3 bases are TGTGCCAGTAGTATCCCCAGAACGGACGGATACGAGCAGTACTTC.

V gene TRBV29-1 combines with J gene TRBJ2-5, with 8 bases that match TRBD1. The CDR3 length is 15 residues. Germline CDR1 and CDR2: SQVTM and ANQGSEA. The J segment lost 1 base and the V segment lost 6 bases, leaving 10 bases of the junction unmatched. CDR3 DNA: TGCAGCGTCGTACCAGGACAGGGATCCCAAGAGACCCAGTACTTC. This encodes CSVVPGQGSQETQYF. The full variable domain, completed using reference TRBV29-1 and TRBJ2-5, is SAVISQKPSRDICQRGTSLTIQCQVDSQVTMMFWYRQQPGQSLTLIATANQGSEATYESGFVIDKFPISRPNLTFSTLTVSNMSPEDSSIYLCSVVPGQGSQETQYFGPGTRLLVL.

The chain joins TRBV2 to TRBJ2-7; D is unresolved. V was shortened by 5 bases and J by 2 bases, with 4 bases between the two germline ends. The V gene's germline CDR1 is SNHLY and CDR2 FYNNEI. The CDR3 totals 11 residues. In DNA, the CDR3 is TGTGCCAGCAGTCCCACCTACGAGCAGTACTTC. Translating it yields CASSPTYEQYF.

This clone was observed a handful of times. The chain uses TRBV30 and TRBJ1-5; D is unresolved. Trimming cost V 0 bases and J 2 bases, with 5 bases left between them. The CDR3 is 13 amino acids. Germline values: CDR1 GTSNPN, CDR2 SVGIG (reference sequence). The CDR3 loop is CAWSVVGNQPQHF. CDR3 coding DNA: TGTGCCTGGAGTGTTGTGGGCAATCAGCCCCAGCATTTT.

This clone showed up just once. This chain links TRBV30 with TRBJ2-5; D is uncertain. Germline V gene data show CDR1 as GTSNPN and CDR2 as SVGIG (reference sequence). The V and J ends lost 2 bases and 5 bases respectively, with 9 bases between them. The CDR3 is made up of 12 amino acids. The CDR3, as DNA: TGTGCCTGGAGTCCTCCGGCGGAGACCCAGTACTTC. It is translated as CAWSPPAETQYF. The full variable domain, rest sourced from reference TRBV30 and TRBJ2-5, is SQTIHQWPATLVQPVGSPLSLECTVEGTSNPNLYWYRQAAGRGLQLLFYSVGIGQISSEVPQNLSASRPQDRQFILSSKKLLLSDSGFYLCAWSPPAETQYFGPGTRLLVL.

The gene calls are TRBV7-2 and TRBJ1-5; 7 bases are a match to TRBD1. V lost 0 bases, J lost 6 bases, and 2 bases stayed unmatched. Germline V gives CDR1 SGHTA, CDR2 FQGNSA. This CDR3 spans 14 amino acids. The CDR3 bases are TGTGCCAGCAGCTTAGCCACAGGGGTTCAGCCCCAGCATTTT. It translates to CASSLATGVQPQHF.

This clone is medium-sized within its sample. The chain joins TRBV30 to TRBJ1-4; TRBD1 agrees at 7 bases. Germline lookup yields CDR1 GTSNPN and CDR2 SVGIG (reference sequence). With 8 bases clipped from V and 6 bases from J, the junction kept 6 bases outside the gene matches. The CDR3 spans 12 residues. CDR3 DNA: TGTGCCGGTGAACAGGGGTATGAAAAACTGTTTTTT. It specifies CAGEQGYEKLFF.

The chain carries TRBV7-2 and TRBJ1-6, with 10 bases matching TRBD1. Germline V gene data show CDR1 as SGHTA and CDR2 as FQGNSA. V was pared by 1 base and J by 7 bases, with 7 bases of the junction left unmatched. CDR3 length equals 17 residues. CDR3 coding DNA: TGTGCCAGCAGCTTAGAGGGGGACAGGGGTTGGAATTCACCCCTCCACTTT. Its translation: CASSLEGDRGWNSPLHF.

The count of this clone is one. For the CDR3, the DNA is TGTGCCAGCATCAAAGGGAAAGAGCAGTACTTC. It encodes CASIKGKEQYF. The V gene is TRBV6-1, the J gene TRBJ2-7; no reliable D call. The CDR3 contains 11 residues. V was shortened by 7 bases and J by 7 bases, with 11 bases between the two germline ends. CDR1 is MNHNS and CDR2 is SASEGT in the germline V gene.

The V and J genes are TRBV10-2 and TRBJ2-7; TRBD1 aligns across 9 bases. Trimming took 8 bases from V and 1 from J; bases not matched to a gene: 6. There are 14 residues in the CDR3. Germline lookup yields CDR1 WSHSY and CDR2 SAAADI. In DNA form, the CDR3 reads TGCGCCAGCGGCTCCGGGACAGGGTCCTACGAGCAGTACTTC. This translates into CASGSGTGSYEQYF.

The J gene is TRBJ2-1, the V gene TRBV5-4, with 7 bases aligning to TRBD1. The V and J ends lost 0 bases and 2 bases, in that order; junction bases with no gene match: 5. The CDR3 is 16 residues long. CDR1 SGHNT and CDR2 YYREEE come from the germline V gene (reference sequence). Here the CDR3 reads CASSLEQQGTYNEQFF. Written as DNA, the CDR3 is TGTGCCAGCAGCTTGGAGCAACAGGGGACCTACAATGAGCAGTTCTTC.